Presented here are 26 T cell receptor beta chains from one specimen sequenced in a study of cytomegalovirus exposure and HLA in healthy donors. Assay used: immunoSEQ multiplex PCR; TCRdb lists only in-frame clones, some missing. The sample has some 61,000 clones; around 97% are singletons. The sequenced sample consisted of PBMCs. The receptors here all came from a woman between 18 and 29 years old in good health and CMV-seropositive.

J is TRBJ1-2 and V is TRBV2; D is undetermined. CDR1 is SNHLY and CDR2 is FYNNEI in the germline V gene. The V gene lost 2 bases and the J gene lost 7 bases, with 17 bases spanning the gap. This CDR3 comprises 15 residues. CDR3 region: CASSELAGTPGGYTF. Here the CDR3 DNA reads TGTGCCAGCAGTGAATTAGCGGGTACCCCTGGTGGCTACACCTTC. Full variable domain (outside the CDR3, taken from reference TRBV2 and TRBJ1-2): EPEVTQTPSHQVTQMGQEVILRCVPISNHLYFYWYRQILGQKVEFLVSFYNNEISEKSEIFDDQFSVERPDGSNFTLKIRSTKLEDSAMYFCASSELAGTPGGYTFGSGTRLTVV.

CDR3 sequence reads: CASSSTTGAFYEQYF. As DNA, the CDR3 is TGTGCCAGCAGCTCAACAACAGGAGCCTTCTACGAGCAGTACTTC. V usage is TRBV11-2 and J usage is TRBJ2-7, with TRBD1 as a possible D gene (5 bases). The germline V gene encodes CDR1 SGHAT and CDR2 FQNNGV. CDR3 size: 15 residues. Trimming removed 4 bases at V and 3 bases at J, with 16 bases between.

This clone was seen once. As DNA, the CDR3 is TGTGCCAGCGGACAGACCATGAACACTGAAGCTTTCTTT. Its translation: CASGQTMNTEAFF. J is TRBJ1-1 and V is TRBV6-1; possible D gene TRBD1, 6 bases. Germline V lookup: CDR1 MNHNS, CDR2 SASEGT. This CDR3 is built from 13 residues. Trimming stripped 8 bases from V and 0 bases from J, with 10 bases between.

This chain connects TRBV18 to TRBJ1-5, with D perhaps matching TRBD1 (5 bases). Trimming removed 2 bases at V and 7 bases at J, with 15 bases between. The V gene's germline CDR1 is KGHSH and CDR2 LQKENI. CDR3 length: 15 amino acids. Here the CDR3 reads CASSPGPGVGQPQHF. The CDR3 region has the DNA TGTGCCAGCTCACCAGGACCGGGGGTGGGACAGCCCCAGCATTTT.

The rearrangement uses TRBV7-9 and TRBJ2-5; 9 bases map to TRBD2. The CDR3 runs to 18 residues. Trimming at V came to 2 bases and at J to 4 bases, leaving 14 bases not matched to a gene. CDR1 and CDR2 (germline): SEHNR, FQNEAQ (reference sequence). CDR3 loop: CASSLNRGGRADGETQYF. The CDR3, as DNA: TGTGCCAGCAGCTTAAATCGGGGCGGGAGGGCCGATGGAGAGACCCAGTACTTC.

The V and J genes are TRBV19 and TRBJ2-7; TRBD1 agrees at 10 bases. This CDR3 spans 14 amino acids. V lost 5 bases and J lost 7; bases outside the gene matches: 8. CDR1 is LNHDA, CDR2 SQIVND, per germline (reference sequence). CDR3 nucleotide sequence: TGTGCCAGTAGTCCGCGACAGGGGGCGGGTGAGCAGTACTTC. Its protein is CASSPRQGAGEQYF.

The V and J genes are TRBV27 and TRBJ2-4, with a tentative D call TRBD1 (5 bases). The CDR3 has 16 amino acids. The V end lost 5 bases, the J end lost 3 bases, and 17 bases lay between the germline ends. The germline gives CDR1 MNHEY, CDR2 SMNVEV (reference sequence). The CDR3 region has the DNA TGTGCCAGCAGTCAGCCTCTCAGGGATAACAAAAACATTCAGTACTTC. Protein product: CASSQPLRDNKNIQYF.

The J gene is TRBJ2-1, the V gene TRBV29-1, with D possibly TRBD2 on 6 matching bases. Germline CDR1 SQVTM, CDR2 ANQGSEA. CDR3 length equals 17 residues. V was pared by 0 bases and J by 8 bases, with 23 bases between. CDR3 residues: CSVEDSTSPGAVDEQFF. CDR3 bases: TGCAGCGTTGAAGATTCGACTAGTCCGGGCGCCGTCGATGAGCAGTTCTTC.

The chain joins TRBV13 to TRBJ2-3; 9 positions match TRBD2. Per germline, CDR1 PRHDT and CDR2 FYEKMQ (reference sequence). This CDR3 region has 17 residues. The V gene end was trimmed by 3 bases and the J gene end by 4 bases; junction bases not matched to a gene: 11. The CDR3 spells CASSLGTAGGIPDTQYF. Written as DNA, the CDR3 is TGTGCCAGCAGCTTGGGCACAGCGGGAGGTATTCCAGATACGCAGTATTTT.

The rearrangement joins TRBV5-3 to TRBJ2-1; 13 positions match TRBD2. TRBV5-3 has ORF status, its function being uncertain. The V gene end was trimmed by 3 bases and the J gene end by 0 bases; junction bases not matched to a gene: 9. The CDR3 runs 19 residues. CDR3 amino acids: CARSCSGTSGTSSYNEQFF. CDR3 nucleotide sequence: TGTGCCAGAAGCTGTAGCGGGACTAGCGGGACCAGCTCCTACAATGAGCAGTTCTTC.

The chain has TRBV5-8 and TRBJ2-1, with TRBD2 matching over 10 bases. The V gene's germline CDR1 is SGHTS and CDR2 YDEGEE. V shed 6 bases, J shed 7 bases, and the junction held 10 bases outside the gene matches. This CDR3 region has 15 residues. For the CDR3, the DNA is TGTGCCAGCACCCTAGCGGGAGTAAGTAAGAATGAGCAGTTCTTC. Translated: CASTLAGVSKNEQFF.

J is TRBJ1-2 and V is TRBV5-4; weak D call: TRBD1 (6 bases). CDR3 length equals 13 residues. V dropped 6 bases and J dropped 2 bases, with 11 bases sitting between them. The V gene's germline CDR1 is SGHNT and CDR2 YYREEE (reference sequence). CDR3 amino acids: CASTPGQNYGYTF. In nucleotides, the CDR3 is TGTGCCAGCACACCCGGACAGAACTATGGCTACACCTTC.

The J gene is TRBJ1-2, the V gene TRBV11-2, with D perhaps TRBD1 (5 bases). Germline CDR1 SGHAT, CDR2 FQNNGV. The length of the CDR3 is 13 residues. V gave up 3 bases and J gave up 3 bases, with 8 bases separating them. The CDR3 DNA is TGTGCCAGCAGCTTCAGGGTGGACTATGGCTACACCTTC. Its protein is CASSFRVDYGYTF.

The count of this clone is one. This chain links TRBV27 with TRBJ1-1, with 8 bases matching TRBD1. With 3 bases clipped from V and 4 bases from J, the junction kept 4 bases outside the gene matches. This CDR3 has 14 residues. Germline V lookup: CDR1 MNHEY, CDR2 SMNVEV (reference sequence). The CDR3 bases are TGTGCCAGCAGTTTTTACAGGGGGAGCACTGAAGCTTTCTTT. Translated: CASSFYRGSTEAFF.

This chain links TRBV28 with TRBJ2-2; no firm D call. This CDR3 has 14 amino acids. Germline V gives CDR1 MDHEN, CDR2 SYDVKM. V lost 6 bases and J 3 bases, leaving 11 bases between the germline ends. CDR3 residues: CASRPQSHTGELFF. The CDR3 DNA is TGTGCCAGCAGGCCACAGTCGCACACCGGGGAGCTGTTTTTT.

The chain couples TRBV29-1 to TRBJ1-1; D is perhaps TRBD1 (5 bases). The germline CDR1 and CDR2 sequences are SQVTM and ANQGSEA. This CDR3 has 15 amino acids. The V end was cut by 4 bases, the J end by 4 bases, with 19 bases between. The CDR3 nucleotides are TGCAGCGTTGCTCCCACGACAGTGCAAGGCACTGAAGCTTTCTTT. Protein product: CSVAPTTVQGTEAFF.

The CDR3 sequence: CASSSGQPVEAFF. The CDR3 DNA reads as TGTGCCAGCAGTAGCGGACAGCCCGTTGAAGCTTTCTTT. The chain uses TRBV25-1 and TRBJ1-1, with a possible D match to TRBD1 (6 bases). Looked up from germline, CDR1 is MGHDK and CDR2 is SYGVNS. The V end was cut by 5 bases, the J end by 7 bases, with 14 bases between. This CDR3 comprises 13 residues.

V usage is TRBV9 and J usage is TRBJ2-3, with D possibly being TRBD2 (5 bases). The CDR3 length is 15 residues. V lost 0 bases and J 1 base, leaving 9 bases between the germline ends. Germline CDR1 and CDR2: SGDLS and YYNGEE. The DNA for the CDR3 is TGTGCCAGCAGCGTAGGCCCGGAGGGCACAGATACGCAGTATTTT. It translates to CASSVGPEGTDTQYF. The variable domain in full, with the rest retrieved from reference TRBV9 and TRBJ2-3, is DSGVTQTPKHLITATGQRVTLRCSPRSGDLSVYWYQQSLDQGLQFLIQYYNGEERAKGNILERFSAQQFPDLHSELNLSSLELGDSALYFCASSVGPEGTDTQYFGPGTRLTVL.

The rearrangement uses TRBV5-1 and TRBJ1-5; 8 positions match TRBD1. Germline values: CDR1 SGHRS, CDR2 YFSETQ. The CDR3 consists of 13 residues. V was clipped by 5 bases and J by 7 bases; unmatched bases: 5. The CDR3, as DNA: TGCGCCAGCAGTTCCCGACAGGGGCAGCCCCAGCATTTT. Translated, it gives CASSSRQGQPQHF.

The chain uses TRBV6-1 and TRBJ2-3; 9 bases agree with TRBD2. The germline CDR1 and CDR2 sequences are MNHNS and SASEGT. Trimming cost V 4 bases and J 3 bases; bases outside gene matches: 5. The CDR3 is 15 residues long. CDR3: CASSGASGMTDTQYF. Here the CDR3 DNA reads TGTGCCAGCAGTGGGGCTAGCGGGATGACAGATACGCAGTATTTT.

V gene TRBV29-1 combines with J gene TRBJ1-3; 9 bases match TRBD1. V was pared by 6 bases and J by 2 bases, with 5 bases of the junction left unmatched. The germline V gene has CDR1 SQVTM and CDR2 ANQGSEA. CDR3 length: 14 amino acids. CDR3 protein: CSVGTGPPGNTIYF. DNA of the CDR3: TGCAGCGTGGGGACAGGGCCCCCTGGAAACACCATATATTTT.

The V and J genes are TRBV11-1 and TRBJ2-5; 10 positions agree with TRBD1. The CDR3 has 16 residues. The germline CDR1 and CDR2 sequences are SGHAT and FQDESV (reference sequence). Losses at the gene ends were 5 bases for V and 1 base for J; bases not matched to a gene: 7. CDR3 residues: CASSGDRGLPQETQYF. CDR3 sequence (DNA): TGTGCCAGCAGCGGCGACAGGGGGCTTCCCCAAGAGACCCAGTACTTC.

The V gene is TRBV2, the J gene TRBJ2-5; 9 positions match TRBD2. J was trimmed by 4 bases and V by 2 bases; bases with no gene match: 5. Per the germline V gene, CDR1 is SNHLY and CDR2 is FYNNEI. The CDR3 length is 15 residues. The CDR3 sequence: CASSETSGLGETQYF. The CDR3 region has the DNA TGTGCCAGCAGTGAAACTAGCGGGTTGGGAGAGACCCAGTACTTC.

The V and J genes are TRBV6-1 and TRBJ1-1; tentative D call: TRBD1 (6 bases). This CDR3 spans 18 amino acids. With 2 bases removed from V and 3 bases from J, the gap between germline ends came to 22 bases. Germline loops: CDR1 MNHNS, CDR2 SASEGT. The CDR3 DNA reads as TGTGCCAGCAGTGAATTCCCACTTGGGGGCCTTGGGTACACTGAAGCTTTCTTT. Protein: CASSEFPLGGLGYTEAFF.

DNA of the CDR3: TGTGCCAGCAGTTTAAGCTCGGGCGAGCAGTACTTC. Protein product: CASSLSSGEQYF. The chain couples TRBV27 to TRBJ2-7; D is unresolved. This CDR3 is built from 12 residues. CDR1 is MNHEY, CDR2 SMNVEV, per germline (reference sequence). V was shortened by 2 bases and J by 6 bases, with 8 bases between the two germline ends.

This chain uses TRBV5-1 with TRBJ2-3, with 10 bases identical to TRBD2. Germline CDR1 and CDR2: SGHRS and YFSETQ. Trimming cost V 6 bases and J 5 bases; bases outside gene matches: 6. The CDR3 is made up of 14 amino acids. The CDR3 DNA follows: TGCGCCAGCACTCTAGCGGGAGCAATAGATACGCAGTATTTT. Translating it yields CASTLAGAIDTQYF.